Presented here are 6 T cell receptor beta chains from one specimen sequenced in a study of cytomegalovirus exposure and HLA in healthy donors. Profiled with immunoSEQ multiplex PCR; TCRdb holds only in-frame clones, not every one. The table lists about 360,000 clones, 86% of them singletons. Sequenced sample: PBMCs. The receptors originated from a woman aged 18-29 years in good health and CMV-seronegative.

The chain employs TRBV19 and TRBJ1-2; TRBD1 aligns across 7 bases. CDR1 is LNHDA and CDR2 is SQIVND in the germline V gene (reference sequence). CDR3 size: 14 residues. The V gene end was trimmed by 7 bases and the J gene end by 3 bases; junction bases not matched to a gene: 8. CDR3 nucleotides: TGTGCCAGTACCAATAGGGGACAGTACTATGGCTACACCTTC. It translates to CASTNRGQYYGYTF.

The DNA of the CDR3 is TGTGCCAGCAGCTTGGCCCGGACAGGGGAAGGTACGCAGTATTTT. It is translated as CASSLARTGEGTQYF. V is TRBV5-4 and J is TRBJ2-3; TRBD1 agrees at 9 bases. The CDR3 covers 15 residues. Per the germline V gene, CDR1 is SGHNT and CDR2 is YYREEE (reference sequence). V lost 0 bases to trimming and J lost 8 bases; unmatched junction nucleotides: 7.

This chain joins TRBV19 and TRBJ1-1; TRBD1 matches 9 bases. J gave up 5 bases and V 11 bases, and 9 bases lay outside the gene matches. The germline V gene encodes CDR1 LNHDA and CDR2 SQIVND (reference sequence). The CDR3 runs to 13 residues. CDR3 in amino acids: CAVWDRVVTEAFF. CDR3 DNA sequence: TGTGCCGTTTGGGACAGGGTGGTTACTGAAGCTTTCTTT.

The chain combines TRBV6-5 with TRBJ2-1; possible D gene TRBD2, 5 bases. From germline, CDR1 is MNHEY and CDR2 SVGAGI. V was trimmed by 1 base and J by 1 base, leaving 11 bases between them. This CDR3 has 16 amino acids. This CDR3 reads CASSYFPDSSYNEQFF. As DNA, the CDR3 is TGTGCCAGCAGTTACTTTCCGGACTCTTCCTACAATGAGCAGTTCTTC.

The V call is TRBV5-6, the J call TRBJ1-4; a possible D gene is TRBD1 (5 bases). Trimming stripped 0 bases from V and 8 bases from J, with 11 bases between. CDR1 and CDR2 from the germline V gene are SGHDT and YYEEEE. This CDR3 contains 14 residues. The CDR3 coding sequence is TGTGCCAGCAGCTTGGGGAGCAGGGTAGAAAAACTGTTTTTT. Protein sequence: CASSLGSRVEKLFF.

The chain employs TRBV6-5 and TRBJ1-3, with 8 bases fitting TRBD1. The germline V gene has CDR1 MNHEY and CDR2 SVGAGI. This CDR3 spans 16 amino acids. Germline trimming cut 4 bases from V and 0 bases from J; bases unmatched to any gene: 5. The CDR3 sequence: CASSSPGGSSGNTIYF. CDR3 coding DNA: TGTGCCAGCAGTTCTCCAGGGGGCTCCTCTGGAAACACCATATATTTT.